This passage covers 14 T cell receptor beta chains from one sample sequenced in a study of shared clonotypes between healthy human individuals. Produced via immunoSEQ multiplex PCR; TCRdb's table is partial and in-frame only. Here the sample spans over a million clones, 96% being singletons. The sequenced sample consisted of naive CD4+ T cells sorted from blood. Documented subset: CD45RA+ positively selected. These receptors came from a man aged 30-40 years in good health.

V is TRBV15 and J is TRBJ2-3; D may match TRBD1 or TRBD2 (5 bases each). Trimming removed 8 bases from V and 0 bases from J, with 12 bases in between. Germline CDR1 reads LNHNV; CDR2 reads YYDKDF (reference sequence). The CDR3 runs 14 residues. The CDR3 bases are TGTGCCACCGCACACAGGACTAGCACAGATACGCAGTATTTT. Residues: CATAHRTSTDTQYF. The full variable domain, with the rest looked up from reference TRBV15 and TRBJ2-3, is DAMVIQNPRYQVTQFGKPVTLSCSQTLNHNVMYWYQQKSSQAPKLLFHYYDKDFNNEADTPDNFQSRRPNTSFCFLDIRSPGLGDTAMYLCATAHRTSTDTQYFGPGTRLTVL.

The gene calls are TRBV18 and TRBJ2-1, with no clear D. Trimming shortened V by 6 bases and J by 6 bases, and 12 bases separated the two germline ends. Germline assignment: CDR1 KGHSH and CDR2 LQKENI. The CDR3 covers 13 residues. The DNA of the CDR3 is TGTGCCAGCTCCCCAACTGCTTCCAATGAGCAGTTCTTC. Amino acids: CASSPTASNEQFF.

The V gene is TRBV5-4, the J gene TRBJ2-1; D might be TRBD2 (5 bases). The CDR3 consists of 14 residues. Trimming stripped 0 bases from V and 9 bases from J, with 13 bases between. In germline, CDR1 is SGHNT, CDR2 YYREEE (reference sequence). CDR3 residues: CASSLVDSRGEQFF. The DNA of the CDR3 is TGTGCCAGCAGCTTGGTTGACTCACGGGGTGAGCAGTTCTTC.

This chain links TRBV2 with TRBJ2-1; 8 bases match TRBD2. CDR1 and CDR2 (germline): SNHLY, FYNNEI. The CDR3 contains 16 residues. Germline trimming cut 4 bases from V and 8 bases from J; bases unmatched to any gene: 13. The CDR3 coding sequence is TGTGCCAGCAGTGTGTCGGGGGGGAGGGCCGCTCATGAGCAGTTCTTC. This codes for CASSVSGGRAAHEQFF.

This clone occurred once. The V gene is TRBV23-1, the J gene TRBJ2-3, with D uncertain. TRBV23-1 is marked as an open reading frame, function uncertain. CDR3 length: 16 residues. Between the trimmed V and J ends, which lost 6 bases and 1 base, there was a span of 17 bases. The CDR3 DNA reads TGCGCCAGCAGGCTTTCCCATGGCGCTGGCACAGATACGCAGTATTTT. Translation: CASRLSHGAGTDTQYF.

V is TRBV6-5 and J is TRBJ2-5; tentatively, D is TRBD1 (6 bases). V was pared by 2 bases and J by 4 bases, with 11 bases between. From germline, CDR1 is MNHEY and CDR2 SVGAGI. The CDR3 has 14 residues. The CDR3 is CASSYEQGGETQYF. The CDR3 nucleotides read TGTGCCAGCAGTTACGAACAGGGCGGAGAGACCCAGTACTTC.

V usage is TRBV30 and J usage is TRBJ1-2; D call uncertain. Germline assignment: CDR1 GTSNPN and CDR2 SVGIG (reference sequence). Trimming removed 8 bases from V and 0 bases from J, with 13 bases in between. The length of the CDR3 is 13 residues. CDR3 in amino acids: CAAAGKANYGYTF. The DNA of the CDR3 is TGTGCCGCCGCGGGGAAAGCTAACTATGGCTACACCTTC.

V usage is TRBV5-4 and J usage is TRBJ2-3; a weak D match, TRBD2 (5 bases). CDR1 is SGHNT, CDR2 YYREEE, per germline (reference sequence). Trimming removed 9 bases from V and 1 base from J, with 15 bases in between. There are 14 residues in the CDR3. DNA for the CDR3: TGTGCCACCCTCCGGGCCGGGGGCACAGATACGCAGTATTTT. Encoded protein: CATLRAGGTDTQYF.

The chain is built from TRBV4-2 and TRBJ1-5, with D perhaps matching TRBD1 (6 bases). The CDR3 covers 15 residues. Germline-derived CDR1 and CDR2 are LGHNA and YNFKEQ. Trimming removed 0 bases at V and 7 bases at J, with 13 bases between. Here the CDR3 reads CASSQDLTGRQPQHF. The CDR3 region has the DNA TGTGCCAGCAGCCAAGATTTAACAGGGCGGCAGCCCCAGCATTTT.

This chain uses TRBV27 with TRBJ2-7; 7 nucleotides agree with TRBD1. Germline V lookup: CDR1 MNHEY, CDR2 SMNVEV (reference sequence). The CDR3 totals 14 residues. J gave up 5 bases and V 1 base, and 5 bases lay outside the gene matches. CDR3 amino acids: CASSLFRGLDEQYF. CDR3 sequence (DNA): TGTGCCAGCAGTTTATTTAGGGGGCTCGACGAGCAGTACTTC.

The V call is TRBV5-8, the J call TRBJ2-3; 7 positions match TRBD1. With 4 bases clipped from V and 1 base from J, the junction kept 9 bases outside the gene matches. The CDR3 extends over 16 amino acids. CDR1 is SGHTS, CDR2 YDEGEE, per germline. CDR3 nucleotide sequence: TGTGCCAGCAGCGAGCTCACAGGGGTTCGCACAGATACGCAGTATTTT. Protein sequence: CASSELTGVRTDTQYF. The complete variable domain, with remaining parts taken from reference TRBV5-8 and TRBJ2-3, reads EAGVTQSPTHLIKTRGQQATLRCSPISGHTSVYWYQQALGLGLQFLLWYDEGEERNRGNFPPRFSGRQFPNYSSELNVNALELEDSALYLCASSELTGVRTDTQYFGPGTRLTVL.

The rearrangement links TRBV11-1 to TRBJ2-3, with 14 bases fitting TRBD2. The V gene's germline CDR1 is SGHAT and CDR2 FQDESV (reference sequence). CDR3 length: 16 residues. Losses at the gene ends were 4 bases for V and 2 bases for J; bases not matched to a gene: 2. The CDR3 loop reads CASSSGLAGVTDTQYF. In DNA, the CDR3 is TGTGCCAGCAGCTCGGGACTAGCGGGGGTCACAGATACGCAGTATTTT. Variable domain in full (rest from reference TRBV11-1 and TRBJ2-3): EAEVAQSPRYKITEKSQAVAFWCDPISGHATLYWYRQILGQGPELLVQFQDESVVDDSQLPKDRFSAERLKGVDSTLKIQPAELGDSAMYLCASSSGLAGVTDTQYFGPGTRLTVL.

The chain combines TRBV18 with TRBJ1-1; 7 positions match TRBD1. V shed 7 bases, J shed 7 bases, and the junction held 3 bases outside the gene matches. The CDR3 runs 11 residues. Germline loops: CDR1 KGHSH, CDR2 LQKENI. CDR3 nucleotide sequence: TGTGCCAGCTGGGGGGACAGTGAAGCTTTCTTT. Amino acid sequence: CASWGDSEAFF. The variable domain in full, completed from reference TRBV18 and TRBJ1-1, reads NAGVMQNPRHLVRRRGQEARLRCSPMKGHSHVYWYRQLPEEGLKFMVYLQKENIIDESGMPKERFSAEFPKEGPSILRIQQVVRGDSAAYFCASWGDSEAFFGQGTRLTVV.

The V and J genes are TRBV9 and TRBJ2-1; the match to TRBD2 covers 8 bases. CDR3 length equals 15 residues. Germline CDR1 and CDR2: SGDLS and YYNGEE. With 0 bases clipped from V and 7 bases from J, the junction kept 6 bases outside the gene matches. The CDR3: CASSVVLAVWNEQFF. CDR3 nucleotides: TGTGCCAGCAGCGTAGTACTAGCGGTTTGGAATGAGCAGTTCTTC.